Each of the 13 T cell receptor beta chains below was sequenced from the same sample in a study of T cell repertoires in cytomegalovirus infection. MiXCR was run by TCRdb on the reads, yielding one entry per CDR3 protein. Seen here are approximately 630,000 distinct CDR3 sequences, 20% to 25% observed once, and the top ten hold roughly 8%. What was sequenced was CD8+ T cells from PBMCs. Every receptor here comes from a human donor in good health (CMV status not recorded). Some clones in this sample may be carry-over from other donors' samples.

The rearrangement uses TRBV6-5 and TRBJ2-7; the match to TRBD2 covers 11 bases. The CDR3 loop spans 16 amino acids. The germline V gene has CDR1 MNHEY and CDR2 SVGAGI. This chain's CDR3 is CASSSLAGGLGYDQYV. CDR3 sequence (DNA): TGTGCCAGCAGTTCATTAGCGGGGGGGCTTGGGTACGATCAGTACGTC.

This clonotype was seen more than once but under ten times. This sequence joins TRBV7-9 and TRBJ2-1; 7 bases align to TRBD2. CDR1 and CDR2 from the germline V gene are SEHNR and FQNEAQ (reference sequence). The CDR3 is 14 amino acids. Losses at the gene ends were 5 bases for V and 8 bases for J; bases not matched to a gene: 9. The CDR3 sequence: CASSNGTIIDEQFF. Here the CDR3 DNA reads TGTGCCAGCAGCAACGGGACTATTATAGATGAGCAGTTCTTC. Combining the CDR3 with reference TRBV7-9 and TRBJ2-1 gives the whole variable domain DTGVSQNPRHKITKRGQNVTFRCDPISEHNRLYWYRQTLGQGPEFLTYFQNEAQLEKSRLLSDRFSAERPKGSFSTLEIQRTEQGDSAMYLCASSNGTIIDEQFFGPGTRLTVL.

Worth noting for this clonotype: This may arise from a read error, as a much more abundant clone is one base away. V and J are TRBV7-6 and TRBJ2-5; D gene unclear. Germline CDR1 and CDR2: SGHVS and FNYEAQ. The CDR3 runs 14 residues. CDR3 nucleotides: TGTGCCGGCAGCCGTCCCCAGGCTTCAGAGACCCAGTACTTC. Encoded protein: CAGSRPQASETQYF.

The rearrangement joins TRBV20-1 to TRBJ1-1; D not resolved. The germline V gene has CDR1 DFQATT and CDR2 SNEGSKA (reference sequence). The CDR3 sequence is 13 residues long. V lost 4 bases and J lost 0, with 9 bases in between. Here the CDR3 reads CSAIHGVNTEAFF. CDR3 coding DNA: TGCAGTGCTATCCATGGGGTGAACACTGAAGCTTTCTTT.

This clonotype appeared many times. This chain links TRBV12-3 or TRBV12-4 with TRBJ2-7; D is unresolved. Between the trimmed V and J ends, which lost 5 bases and 3 bases, there was a span of 8 bases. The CDR3 runs to 12 residues. CDR3 amino acids: CASSGGIYEQYF. The CDR3 coding sequence is TGTGCCAGCAGTGGTGGGATCTACGAGCAGTACTTC.

This clonotype was seen only once. The rearrangement links TRBV20-1 to TRBJ2-3, with 10 bases matching TRBD2. The CDR3 is 14 residues long. Germline assignment: CDR1 DFQATT and CDR2 SNEGSKA (reference sequence). CDR3 residues: CSGTKLAGDNTQYF. The CDR3 nucleotides read TGCAGCGGGACCAAGCTAGCGGGGGACAATACGCAGTATTTT.

This clonotype was counted a single time. The rearrangement joins TRBV4-3 to TRBJ2-6, with D possibly matching TRBD1 (5 bases). Germline CDR1 and CDR2: LGHNA and YSLEER. CDR3 size: 17 residues. V was clipped by 0 bases and J by 0 bases, with 9 bases between them. This CDR3 is CASSQEWTLSGANVLTF. The CDR3 nucleotides read TGCGCCAGCAGCCAAGAATGGACACTCTCTGGGGCCAACGTCCTGACTTTC.

V gene TRBV14 combines with J gene TRBJ1-2; D is unresolved. Trimming shortened V by 3 bases and J by 5 bases, and 10 bases separated the two germline ends. This CDR3 contains 13 residues. The germline V gene encodes CDR1 SGHDN and CDR2 FVKESK. The CDR3 sequence: CASSHSPGYGYTF. DNA for the CDR3: TGTGCCAGCAGCCACTCCCCGGGATATGGCTACACCTTC.

This clonotype was seen repeatedly, ten times or more. This rearrangement joins TRBV7-8 to TRBJ2-2; a weak D match, TRBD2 (7 bases). Germline V gene data show CDR1 as SGHVS and CDR2 as FQNEAQ. The length of the CDR3 is 15 residues. V was shortened by 10 bases and J by 4 bases, with 19 bases between the two germline ends. The CDR3 protein is CATFLRGAVTGELFF. The CDR3, as DNA: TGTGCCACCTTCCTCCGGGGGGCGGTCACCGGGGAGCTGTTTTTT.

The gene calls are TRBV6-2 or TRBV6-3 and TRBJ2-7; D is undetermined. Trimming shortened V by 6 bases and J by 7 bases, and 13 bases separated the two germline ends. The germline V gene has CDR1 MNHEY and CDR2 SVGEGT. This CDR3 region has 12 residues. The CDR3 DNA reads as TGTGCCAGCAGAGGACCGATGCCTGAGCAGTACGTC. Translated: CASRGPMPEQYV.

In this sample, this clonotype turned up many times. The chain has TRBV7-6 and TRBJ1-3; D gene unclear. Germline-derived CDR1 and CDR2 are SGHVS and FNYEAQ. V dropped 1 base and J dropped 8 bases, with 12 bases sitting between them. This CDR3 has 14 residues. CDR3 sequence (DNA): TGTGCCAGCAGCTTAGAGGCGGCGGACTACACCATATATTTT. Translation gives CASSLEAADYTIYF.

The chain carries TRBV4-2 and TRBJ1-1; D might be TRBD1 (6 bases). The V gene's germline CDR1 is LGHNA and CDR2 YNFKEQ. CDR3 length equals 14 residues. Between the trimmed V and J ends, which lost 1 base and 4 bases, there was a span of 10 bases. The CDR3 protein is CASSQAGASTEAFF. The DNA for the CDR3 is TGTGCCAGCAGCCAAGCAGGGGCGAGCACTGAAGCTTTCTTT.

Notes on this clonotype: A read error may produce the germline difference seen at one junction end. This sequence joins TRBV7-9 and TRBJ1-2, with 11 bases that match TRBD1. From germline, CDR1 is SEHNR and CDR2 FQNEAQ (reference sequence). The CDR3 has 16 amino acids. The CDR3 sequence: CDSQTSGQGARYGYTF. DNA of the CDR3: TGTGACAGCCAGACGTCCGGACAGGGGGCGCGCTATGGCTACACCTTC.